This TCR beta chain was recorded in a study of T cell repertoires in cytomegalovirus infection. Overall study findings and caveats: The response measured ex vivo was dominated by TCR beta clonotypes (HLA-C-restricted and CMV-specific).

The table lists this clonotype with a few counts. Its antigen is still unknown. TCRdb processed the reads anew with MiXCR; each CDR3 protein has one entry. The sample carries under 150,000 distinct CDR3 sequences, 30% recorded once. The germline V gene encodes CDR1 SGHTA and CDR2 FQGNSA. The CDR3 is made up of 17 amino acids. V was pared by 1 base and J by 2 bases, with 16 bases between. This TCR came from a human donor in good health (CMV status not recorded). Some clones in this sample may be carry-over from other donors' samples. Source: CD8+ T cells from cultured PBMCs, taken from culture after CMV antigen stimulation. The chain has TRBV7-2 and TRBJ2-3, with D perhaps matching TRBD2 (6 bases). CDR3 in DNA: TGTGCCAGCAGCTTAGGTTTTGCGGGAAGACCCACAGATACGCAGTATTTT. Encoded protein: CASSLGFAGRPTDTQYF.